The rows below give T cell receptor beta chains drawn from one sample of a study of regulatory T cells in long-lasting Graves disease. In TCRdb, the multiplex PCR reads were re-called with MiXCR into one record per CDR3 protein. The repertoire includes some 470,000 distinct CDR3 sequences, 20% to 25% of them detected once, and roughly 7% sits in the top ten. Source: peripheral blood mononuclear cells (PBMCs), taken when the disease was refractory, from a patient treated with antithyroid drugs. Every receptor here comes from a female donor with Graves disease. Both conserved end residues are part of each CDR3. A D gene is named only where the DNA matches it firmly. Clone size appears in some rows only: once, few, many, or a class for an expanded clone.

D gene	clone size	V gene	J gene	CDR3 protein	CDR3 DNA
NA	many	TRBV6-2/TRBV6-3	TRBJ2-7	CASSYRQGGLGYEQYF	TGTGCCAGCAGTTATCGGCAGGGTGGACTTGGCTACGAGCAGTACTTC
NA	NA	TRBV7-7	TRBJ2-7	CASSLGKGPTYEQYF	TGTGCTAGCAGCTTAGGGAAGGGGCCAACCTACGAGCAGTACTTC
TRBD1	many	TRBV2	TRBJ1-5	CASSGTGGSQPQHF	TGTGCCAGCAGTGGGACAGGGGGCTCTCAGCCCCAGCATTTT
NA	many	TRBV28	TRBJ2-2	CASSAQNTGELFF	TGTGCCAGCAGTGCTCAAAACACCGGGGAGCTGTTTTTT
NA	NA	TRBV29-1	TRBJ2-3	CSERTEGADTQYF	TGCAGCGAGCGGACAGAAGGGGCAGATACGCAGTATTTT
TRBD2	NA	TRBV2	TRBJ2-3	CASSELAGGVTDTQYF	TGTGCCAGCAGTGAATTAGCGGGGGGCGTTACAGATACGCAGTATTTT
NA	few	TRBV5-1	TRBJ1-1	CASSSAAGSTEAFF	TGCGCCAGCAGCTCGGCCGCAGGGAGCACTGAAGCTTTCTTT
NA	many	TRBV30	TRBJ1-1	CAWTPSDTEAFF	TGTGCCTGGACCCCCTCGGACACTGAAGCTTTCTTT
TRBD1	few	TRBV7-2	TRBJ2-2	CASSPRTGAFTGELFF	TGTGCCAGCAGCCCGAGGACAGGGGCCTTCACCGGGGAGCTGTTTTTT
TRBD2	many	TRBV20-1	TRBJ2-7	CSAPASGLLQQYF	TGCAGTGCACCTGCTAGCGGACTACTCCAGCAGTACTTC
TRBD1	NA	TRBV20-1	TRBJ1-2	CSATGQGGYGYTF	TGCAGTGCTACCGGACAGGGCGGCTATGGCTACACCTTC
TRBD1	many	TRBV28	TRBJ1-4	CASRTRRQGRKLFF	TGTGCCAGCAGAACCCGGAGACAGGGCAGAAAACTGTTTTTT
NA	NA	TRBV6-1	TRBJ2-7	CASTMNRDAALDEQYF	TGTGCCAGCACCATGAACCGGGACGCCGCTTTGGACGAGCAGTACTTC
TRBD1	few	TRBV11-2	TRBJ1-3	CASSSGQGFSGNTIYF	TGTGCCAGCAGCTCCGGACAGGGCTTCTCTGGAAACACCATATATTTT
TRBD1	few	TRBV6-2/TRBV6-3	TRBJ2-7	CASSFSRTGNFAYEQYF	TGTGCCAGCAGTTTCTCCCGGACAGGGAATTTCGCCTACGAGCAGTACTTC
NA	many	TRBV6-5	TRBJ1-4	CASSYGSPNEKLFF	TGTGCCAGCAGTTACGGGTCACCTAATGAAAAACTGTTTTTT
TRBD1	many	TRBV11-2	TRBJ2-5	CASSLLGTGGRETQYF	TGTGCCAGCAGCTTATTGGGGACAGGGGGCCGGGAGACCCAGTACTTC
NA	many	TRBV27	TRBJ2-7	CASSQIGTGSYEQYF	TGTGCCAGCAGTCAAATAGGGACTGGCTCCTACGAGCAGTACTTC
NA	many	TRBV12-3/TRBV12-4	TRBJ1-2	CASSLGTSGGYTF	TGTGCCAGCAGTTTAGGGACTTCAGGGGGCTACACCTTC
NA	NA	TRBV28	TRBJ2-7	CAGSFGIEQYF	TGTGCCGGCAGTTTTGGTATTGAGCAGTACTTC
NA	many	TRBV28	TRBJ1-2	CASSAVGETIDGYTF	TGTGCCAGCAGTGCCGTAGGGGAGACCATCGATGGCTACACCTTC
NA	NA	TRBV20-1	TRBJ1-4	CSAGGGGMTNEKLFF	TGCAGTGCTGGCGGTGGGGGGATGACTAATGAAAAACTGTTTTTT
NA	many	TRBV27	TRBJ1-4	CASGTTRTNEKLFF	TGTGCCAGCGGGACCACCCGGACTAATGAAAAACTGTTTTTT
TRBD2	NA	TRBV19	TRBJ2-3	CASSIIAGVGPTDTQYF	TGTGCCAGTAGTATAATAGCGGGAGTTGGCCCCACTGATACGCAGTATTTT
TRBD1	few	TRBV12-3/TRBV12-4	TRBJ2-2	CASSLGQASDGELFF	TGTGCCAGCAGTTTGGGACAGGCATCAGACGGGGAGCTGTTTTTT
NA	NA	TRBV18	TRBJ1-2	CASSPGELNYGYTF	TGTGCCAGCTCCCCCGGGGAGCTTAACTATGGCTACACCTTC
TRBD1	few	TRBV14	TRBJ1-2	CASSRQQGIVYGYTF	TGTGCCAGCAGTCGACAACAGGGGATTGTCTATGGCTACACCTTC
TRBD1	NA	TRBV2	TRBJ2-7	CASTLGQGSHEQYF	TGTGCCAGCACCCTAGGACAGGGTTCCCACGAGCAGTACTTC
NA	many	TRBV5-1	TRBJ2-7	CASSFNPPGSPPYEQYF	TGCGCCAGCAGCTTTAACCCCCCGGGGAGCCCACCCTACGAGCAGTACTTC
NA	NA	TRBV6-2/TRBV6-3	TRBJ1-3	CASSSMGNTIYF	TGTGCCAGCAGTTCGATGGGAAACACCATATATTTT
TRBD2	NA	TRBV9	TRBJ2-1	CASSDAGGAYNEQFF	TGTGCCAGCAGCGACGCGGGGGGGGCCTACAATGAGCAGTTCTTC
NA	few	TRBV27	TRBJ2-7	CASSLSMWMHEQYF	TGTGCCAGCAGTTTATCGATGTGGATGCACGAGCAGTACTTC
NA	many	TRBV11-3	TRBJ2-2	CASSPDRNTGELFF	TGTGCCAGCAGCCCAGACAGGAACACCGGGGAGCTGTTTTTT
TRBD2	NA	TRBV19	TRBJ2-6	CASSWGGLGSGANVLTF	TGTGCCAGTAGTTGGGGGGGGTTGGGCTCTGGGGCCAACGTCCTGACTTTC
NA	few	TRBV29-1	TRBJ1-1	CSVEPRSDTEAFF	TGCAGCGTTGAACCCAGGTCCGACACTGAAGCTTTCTTT
TRBD1	NA	TRBV5-1	TRBJ1-1	CASSLFTGGTTEAFF	TGCGCCAGCAGCTTGTTTACAGGGGGCACCACTGAAGCTTTCTTT
TRBD1	many	TRBV19	TRBJ1-6	CASSTRQGANSPLHF	TGTGCCAGTAGTACCCGACAGGGGGCGAATTCACCCCTCCACTTT
NA	NA	TRBV6-5	TRBJ1-4	CASSYAPATNEKLFF	TGTGCCAGCAGTTACGCCCCAGCAACTAATGAAAAACTGTTTTTT
TRBD1	many	TRBV12-3/TRBV12-4	TRBJ2-5	CASTTSDREETQYF	TGTGCCAGCACCACCAGTGACAGGGAAGAGACCCAGTACTTC
NA	NA	TRBV14	TRBJ2-7	CASSLRGRMSSYEQYF	TGTGCCAGCAGCCTGAGGGGCAGGATGAGCTCCTACGAGCAGTACTTC
TRBD1	NA	TRBV16	TRBJ1-5	CASSQSSQGGEPQHF	TGTGCCAGCAGCCAGAGCTCACAGGGGGGAGAGCCCCAGCATTTT
TRBD1	many	TRBV28	TRBJ2-7	CASSLGGTGRSYEQYF	TGTGCCAGCAGTTTAGGGGGGACAGGGAGATCCTACGAGCAGTACTTC
NA	few	TRBV20-1	TRBJ2-7	CSAGPYGTSGYEQYF	TGCAGTGCTGGCCCCTATGGGACCTCGGGTTACGAGCAGTACTTC
TRBD1	few	TRBV9	TRBJ2-2	CASSVGTGPRTGELFF	TGTGCCAGCAGCGTTGGGACAGGTCCTCGCACCGGGGAGCTGTTTTTT